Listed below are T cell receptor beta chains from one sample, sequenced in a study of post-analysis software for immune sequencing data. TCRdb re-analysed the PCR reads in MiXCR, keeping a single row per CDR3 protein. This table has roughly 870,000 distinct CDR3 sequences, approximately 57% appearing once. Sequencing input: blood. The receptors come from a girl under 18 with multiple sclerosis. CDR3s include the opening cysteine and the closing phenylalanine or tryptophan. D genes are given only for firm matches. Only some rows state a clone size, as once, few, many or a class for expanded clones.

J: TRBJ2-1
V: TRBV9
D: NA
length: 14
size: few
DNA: TGTGCCAGCAGCCCGATCCCAGACACGAGGCAGCAGTTCTTC
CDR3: CASSPIPDTRQQFF

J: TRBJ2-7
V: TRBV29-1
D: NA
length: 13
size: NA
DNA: TGCAGCGTTGAGAGGGTTGATTCCTACGAGCAGTACTTC
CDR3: CSVERVDSYEQYF

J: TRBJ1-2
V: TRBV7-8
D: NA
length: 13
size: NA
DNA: TGTGCCAGCAGCGCTGAGGGGGGCGGCGGCTACACCTTC
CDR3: CASSAEGGGGYTF

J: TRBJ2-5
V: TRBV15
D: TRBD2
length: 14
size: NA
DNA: TGTGCCACCAGCCGTAGCGGGAGCGCTGAGACCCAGTACTTC
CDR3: CATSRSGSAETQYF

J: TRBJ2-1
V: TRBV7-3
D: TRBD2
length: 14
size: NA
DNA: TGTGCCAGTCAGAGCGGGGGGCTCTACAATGAGCAGTTCTTC
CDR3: CASQSGGLYNEQFF

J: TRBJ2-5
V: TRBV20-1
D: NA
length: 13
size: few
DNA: TGCAGTGCTAGCGGGCGCTCCTACGAGAGGCAGTACTTC
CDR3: CSASGRSYERQYF

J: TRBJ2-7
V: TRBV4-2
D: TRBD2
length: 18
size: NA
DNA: TGTGCCAGCAGCCAAGATATGGGACTAGCGGGAGCGAGCTACGAGCAGTACTTC
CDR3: CASSQDMGLAGASYEQYF

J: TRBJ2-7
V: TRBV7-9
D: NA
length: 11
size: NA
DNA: TGTGCCAGCAGCCCCGTTGGCGAGCAGTACTTC
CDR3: CASSPVGEQYF

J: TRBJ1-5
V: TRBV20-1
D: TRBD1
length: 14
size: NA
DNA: TGCAGTGCTAGAGGACAGGGGCCTTATCAGCCCCAGCATTTT
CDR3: CSARGQGPYQPQHF

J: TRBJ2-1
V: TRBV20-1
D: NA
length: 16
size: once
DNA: TGCAGTGTGAGGCTATGGGGGCTAGCGGAGCACAATGAGCAGTTCTTC
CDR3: CSVRLWGLAEHNEQFF

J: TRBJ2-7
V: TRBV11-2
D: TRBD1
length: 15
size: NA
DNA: TGTGCCAGCAGGCGGGTCAGGGGGACCTCCTACGAGCAGTACTTC
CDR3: CASRRVRGTSYEQYF

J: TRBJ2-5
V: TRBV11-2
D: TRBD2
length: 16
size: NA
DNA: TGTGCCAGCAGCCGAATGGGACTAGCGGGGCAAGAGACCCAGTACTTC
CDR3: CASSRMGLAGQETQYF

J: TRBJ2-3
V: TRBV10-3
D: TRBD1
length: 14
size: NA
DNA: TGTGCCATCAGCACCGGGACAGACACAGATACGCAGTATTTT
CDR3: CAISTGTDTDTQYF